This T cell receptor (beta chain) was retrieved from a study of CD8 T cells in Susac syndrome. In blood CD8+ and CD4+ T cells, TCR beta underwent sequencing. After extraction with the RNeasy kit, about 0.5 to 1 ug of the RNA was reverse transcribed using random hexamers. The authors amplified TCR beta CDR3 across 54 Vbeta and 13 Jbeta using immunoSEQ multiplex PCR. TCRdb passed the immunoSEQ multiplex PCR reads through MiXCR, listing each CDR3 protein once. The sample has 400,000 to 550,000 distinct CDR3 sequences; approximately 85% are singletons. Sequencing was done on a sample of CD8+ T cells from PBMCs. The sequence was obtained from a human donor with multiple sclerosis.

For the CDR3, the DNA is TGTGCCAGTAGTAGATCGGACAGACAAGAGACCCAGTACTTC. This codes for CASSRSDRQETQYF. The rearrangement joins TRBV19 to TRBJ2-5, with D tentatively TRBD1 (6 bases). Per germline, CDR1 LNHDA and CDR2 SQIVND (reference sequence). Deletions cut 4 bases from V and 2 bases from J, with 11 bases between. This CDR3 has 14 residues.